This T cell receptor (beta chain) was observed in a study of long-term antiretroviral therapy in people with HIV (dated 2022 in TCRdb). At the level of the whole study: The earliest samples were collected approximately a decade before the 2015 WHO recommendation for immediate ART, a period when ART was typically delayed until CD4 counts fell. This retrospective serial study examined whether starting ART and sustained HIV suppression were associated with changes in the composition and diversity of the TRB repertoire in peripheral blood. From some 30 adults with confirmed HIV infection, the cohort provided 150 to 200 cryopreserved PBMC samples, gathered serially across a mean of around six years (range 1-12). Of the roughly 30 participants with HIV, approximately ten were female. Test extractions of a monoclonal T-cell line alongside some 35 polyclonal samples showed no cross-contamination during QIAcube processing.

Only a few counts were recorded for this clone. Its antigen remains unidentified. It has no much larger one-base neighbor in the sample; base qualities were not kept. Participants were included only if at least one PBMC sample before ART initiation and at least two post-ART samples were available. All participants with HIV were treated in the United States of America. Before DNA extraction, cryopreserved samples containing 1-10 million PBMC were thawed and washed. At the time of the earliest PBMC sample, participants with HIV were aged between about 23 and 54 years. Each participant contributed PBMC samples from 1-4 timepoints before ART initiation and 2-8 timepoints after ART initiation, with a median of 7 samples. Serial HIV viral load, CD4+ T-cell count, ART history and demographic data were obtained for every participant. Genomic DNA was extracted from unsorted PBMC with a Qiagen kit on a QIAcube, processed in batches of 12 samples.

Here is what the overall study found, with its caveats: The samples span the years 2004 to 2017, and the ART regimens used at that time may not be as effective as current regimens. Unsorted PBMC were profiled instead of sorted CD4+ and CD8+ T cells because pre-ART samples had limited cell numbers. At every time point, the repertoire was dominated by expanded TRB clones first identified before ART initiation, although this dominance fluctuated and, in many PLHIV, declined after ART. ART initiation was associated with a significant increase in TRB diversity, but diversity stayed significantly below transplant donor controls even after long-term ART. CDR3 length ranges in HIV repertoires were narrower than in controls, and network structure suggested an antigen-experienced repertoire with only a slight naive shift after ART. Inferences about post-ART repertoire changes are limited because no data were available on ART adherence, viral resistance or therapy changes. Because PBMC availability was limited, only the TCR beta chain was sequenced, with no alpha chain pairing.

Sequencing of the TRB variable region was done with the immunoSEQ hsTCRB v3.0 assay at survey level resolution. The targeted TRB sequencing depth was 40,000-50,000 T-cell genomes per sample. An Illumina MiSeq with a v3 150-cycle kit was used to sequence the pooled TRB libraries. The paper's processing steps were these. Analysis of repertoires was carried out in R inside a reproducible Nextflow workflow spanning QC, data transformation and analysis. LymphoSeq2, an R package for exploring AIRR-Seq data, was used to implement the custom analyses. A few samples yielding fewer than 5000 total TRB sequences were excluded, leaving 150 to 200 analyzed HIV repertoires. Among the roughly 200 retained HIV repertoires, about 57 were collected before ART initiation and some 130 after ART initiation. Repertoires were downsampled to 5000 TRB nucleotide sequences, with summary statistics averaged over 100 downsampling iterations. The analysis kept only TRB sequences whose CDR3 regions were at least seven amino acids long. Diversity was assessed using a clonality score derived from Shannon entropy and using the Gini coefficient. In the repertoire networks, any two of the top 5000 CDR3 amino acid sequences were connected whenever the two sequences differed by an edit distance of one. Antigen specificity groups and MHC restriction were predicted for TRB CDR3 amino acid sequences with GLIPH2. CDR3 amino acid sequences were matched against VDJdb and McPAS-TCR to flag known CMV, EBV, HIV or tissue antigen associations. Pre-ART, post-ART and control groups were compared with Wilcoxon signed-rank tests and Holm-Bonferroni correction. In its TCRdb copy, this immuneACCESS table keeps in-frame sequences only and misses some clones. Where compared with another copy, unresolved V genes explain less than half of these, and the others have no known cause. The DNA gave D and trimming, while V, J and clone size come from that table. In this sample the table shows tens of thousands of clones, roughly 88% of which occur a single time. The ten top clones hold roughly 19% of the sample.

Sequenced material: unsorted PBMCs, taken 0.1 years before starting antiretroviral therapy. The source of this sequence is a man younger than 35 with HIV.

The bases are TGTGCCAGCAGCTCTACATCCAGGGGGCTCAGCAATCAGCCCCAGCATTTT. This is translated as CASSSTSRGLSNQPQHF. The chain uses TRBV5-6 and TRBJ1-5, and 8 junctional nucleotides match TRBD1. Germline trimming: 3 bases from V, 1 base from J; junction bases outside gene matches: 9. The CDR3 contains 17 residues, cysteine and phenylalanine counted. Only CDR3 DNA is held: 51 bases, read in frame from base 1. The CDR1 and CDR2 encoded by the germline V gene are SGHDT and YYEEEE.